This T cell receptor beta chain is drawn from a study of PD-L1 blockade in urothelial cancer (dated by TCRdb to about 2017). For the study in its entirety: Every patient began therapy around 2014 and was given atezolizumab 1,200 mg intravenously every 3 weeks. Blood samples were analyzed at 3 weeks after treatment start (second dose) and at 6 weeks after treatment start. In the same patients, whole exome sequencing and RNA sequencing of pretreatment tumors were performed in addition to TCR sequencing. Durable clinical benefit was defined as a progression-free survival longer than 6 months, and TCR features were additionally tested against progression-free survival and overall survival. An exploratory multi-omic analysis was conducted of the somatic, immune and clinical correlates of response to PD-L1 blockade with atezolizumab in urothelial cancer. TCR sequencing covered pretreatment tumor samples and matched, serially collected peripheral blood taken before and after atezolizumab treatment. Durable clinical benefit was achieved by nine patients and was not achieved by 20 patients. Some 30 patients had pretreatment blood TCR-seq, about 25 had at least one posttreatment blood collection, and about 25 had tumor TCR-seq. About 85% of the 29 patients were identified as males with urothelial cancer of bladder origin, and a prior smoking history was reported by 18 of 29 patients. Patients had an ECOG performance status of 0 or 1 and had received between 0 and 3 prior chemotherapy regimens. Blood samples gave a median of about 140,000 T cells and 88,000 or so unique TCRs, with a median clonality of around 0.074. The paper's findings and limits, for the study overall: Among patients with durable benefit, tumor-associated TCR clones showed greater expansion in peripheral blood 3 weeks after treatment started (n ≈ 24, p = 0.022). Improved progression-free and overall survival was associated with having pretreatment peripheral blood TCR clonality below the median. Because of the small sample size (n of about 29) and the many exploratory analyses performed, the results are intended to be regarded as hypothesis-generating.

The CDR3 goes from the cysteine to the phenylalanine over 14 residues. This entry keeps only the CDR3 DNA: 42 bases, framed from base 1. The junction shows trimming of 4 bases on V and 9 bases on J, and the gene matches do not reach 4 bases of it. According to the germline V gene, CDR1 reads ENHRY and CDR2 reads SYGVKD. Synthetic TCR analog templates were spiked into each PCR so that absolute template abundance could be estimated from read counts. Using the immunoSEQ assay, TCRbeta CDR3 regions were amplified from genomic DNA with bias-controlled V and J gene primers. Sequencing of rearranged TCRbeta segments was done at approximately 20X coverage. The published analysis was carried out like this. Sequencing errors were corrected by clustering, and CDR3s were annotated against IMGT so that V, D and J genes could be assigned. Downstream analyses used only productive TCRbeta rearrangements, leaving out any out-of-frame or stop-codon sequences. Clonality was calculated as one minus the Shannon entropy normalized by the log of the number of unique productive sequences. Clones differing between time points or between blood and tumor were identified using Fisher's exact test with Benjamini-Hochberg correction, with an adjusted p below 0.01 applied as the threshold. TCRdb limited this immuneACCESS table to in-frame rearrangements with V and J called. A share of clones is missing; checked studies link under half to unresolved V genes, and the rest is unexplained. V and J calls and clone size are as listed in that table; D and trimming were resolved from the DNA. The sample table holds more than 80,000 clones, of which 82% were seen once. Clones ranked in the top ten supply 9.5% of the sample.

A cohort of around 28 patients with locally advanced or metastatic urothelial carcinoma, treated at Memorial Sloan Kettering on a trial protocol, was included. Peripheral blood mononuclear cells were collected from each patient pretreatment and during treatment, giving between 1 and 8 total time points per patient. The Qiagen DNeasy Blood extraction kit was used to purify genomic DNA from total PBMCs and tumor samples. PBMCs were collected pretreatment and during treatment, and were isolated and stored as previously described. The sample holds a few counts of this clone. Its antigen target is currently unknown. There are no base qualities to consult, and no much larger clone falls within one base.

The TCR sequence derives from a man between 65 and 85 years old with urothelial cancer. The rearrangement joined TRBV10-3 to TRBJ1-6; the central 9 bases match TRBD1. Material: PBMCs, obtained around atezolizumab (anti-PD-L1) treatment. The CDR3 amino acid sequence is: CAISGTGDSSPLHF. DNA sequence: TGTGCCATCAGTGGGACAGGGGACAGTTCACCCCTCCACTTT.